This TCR beta chain was sequenced for a study of immune evolution from preneoplasia to lung adenocarcinoma. Study results and caveats: Normal lung had the highest top T cell clone frequencies. Normal lung had highest clonality; later lesions appeared denser, more diverse.

This clone was observed once. The antigen remains unidentified. Trimming took off 10 bases at V and 3 bases at J, with 14 bases between the two ends. This CDR3 has 13 residues. Per the germline V gene, CDR1 is MNHNS and CDR2 is SASEGT. Between the mid-2010s and the late 2010s, patients underwent resection in Japan or China. Some clones are missing from TCRdb's copy, which holds only in-frame ones; the method was immunoSEQ multiplex PCR. The sample holds about 8,200 clones, 75% to 80% seen once. J is TRBJ2-3 and V is TRBV6-1; possibly TRBD1 or TRBD2 for D (7 bases each). The TCR was taken from a person aged 55-79 years with lung adenocarcinoma. The sequenced material came from FFPE adjacent normal lung tissue. The CDR3 region is CAIRGGRTDTQYF. The CDR3, as DNA: TGTGCCATCAGGGGGGGCCGGACAGATACGCAGTATTTT.